One sample yielded the 8 T cell receptor delta chains listed below, sequenced in a study of human gamma delta and Vdelta1 T cells. These receptors lack a known antigen. TCRdb re-called clones from the PCR reads using CATT. Among 5,000 to 6,500 delta-chain clones, 35% to 45% were seen once, and the ten largest hold roughly 8.6%. The source material was Vdelta1 gamma-delta T cells from blood grown in culture (DOT cells). The receptor set was obtained from a human donor in good health.

V is TRDV1 and J is TRDJ1; TRDD3 agrees at 11 bases. The CDR3 runs 18 residues. Germline V lookup: CDR1 TSWWSYY, CDR2 QGS. V lost 3 bases and J lost 8; bases outside the gene matches: 17. The chain's CDR3 is CALGDLPPEYWGIIKLIF. The CDR3 DNA follows: TGTGCTCTTGGGGATCTTCCACCGGAGTACTGGGGGATAATCAAACTCATCTTT.

This chain links TRDV2 with TRDJ1; D perhaps matches TRDD3 (6 bases). V lost 8 bases to trimming and J lost 0 bases, with 24 bases between them. CDR1 is GEAIGNYY and CDR2 is EKD in the germline V gene. The length of the CDR3 is 17 residues. CDR3 protein: CAFFRLGMTGYTDKLIF. The CDR3, as DNA: TGTGCCTTTTTCCGGCTGGGGATGACCGGATACACCGATAAACTCATCTTT.

This clone was picked up a small number of times. The chain links TRDV1 to TRDJ1; 12 bases are a match to TRDD3. The CDR3 is 20 amino acids. V was clipped by 2 bases and J by 0 bases; unmatched bases: 13. CDR1 and CDR2 (germline): TSWWSYY, QGS. The CDR3 sequence is CALGETRLHYWGIHTDKLIF. The CDR3 region has the DNA TGTGCTCTTGGGGAAACCCGCCTCCATTACTGGGGGATACACACCGATAAACTCATCTTT.

This clone was counted only a few times. V is TRDV1 and J is TRDJ1; 7 nucleotides line up with TRDD3. The CDR3 runs to 16 residues. V lost 0 bases and J lost 10; bases outside the gene matches: 14. In germline, CDR1 is TSWWSYY, CDR2 QGS. Here the CDR3 DNA reads TGTGCTCTTGGGGAACTGGTGGGGGACACGCTATATCTACTCATCTTT. Protein sequence: CALGELVGDTLYLLIF.

This clone was seen a handful of times. The chain carries TRDV1 and TRDJ1; 10 bases map to TRDD3. Germline assignment: CDR1 TSWWSYY and CDR2 QGS. The CDR3 extends over 19 amino acids. V lost 0 bases and J lost 3; bases outside the gene matches: 13. The CDR3 coding sequence is TGTGCTCTTGGGGAACTACGTTATCCACTGGGGGATTTTGCCGATAAACTCATCTTT. Encoded protein: CALGELRYPLGDFADKLIF.

V and J are TRDV1 and TRDJ1, with D unresolved. Germline CDR1 TSWWSYY, CDR2 QGS. Trimming removed 3 bases at V and 0 bases at J, with 35 bases between. The CDR3 totals 23 residues. The CDR3 region has the DNA TGTGCTCTTGGGGATCCCCCCCCCCTCCTCTTATATCCCGAGACCAGGTACACCGATAAACTCATCTTT. Translated: CALGDPPPLLLYPETRYTDKLIF.

The chain combines TRDV1 with TRDJ1, with 12 bases lining up with TRDD3. Germline V gives CDR1 TSWWSYY, CDR2 QGS. Germline trimming cut 2 bases from V and 0 bases from J; bases unmatched to any gene: 16. This CDR3 is built from 21 residues. CDR3 region: CALGEAPPAAGGYAYTDKLIF. The CDR3 region has the DNA TGTGCTCTTGGGGAAGCCCCCCCGGCCGCTGGGGGATACGCGTACACCGATAAACTCATCTTT.

In its sample, this clone is large. The chain couples TRDV1 to TRDJ1; 8 bases agree with TRDD3. CDR1 TSWWSYY and CDR2 QGS come from the germline V gene. Unmatched junction bases numbered 22, after V lost 0 bases and J lost 1 base. The CDR3 covers 22 residues. In nucleotides, the CDR3 is TGTGCTCTTGGGGAACTGTTGGGGGATCCTAACGATCGGGTTGTTTGCACCGATAAACTCATCTTT. Translating it yields CALGELLGDPNDRVVCTDKLIF.